Described below is a single TCR beta chain sequence and its context. Its antigen remains unknown. This entry is derived from a study of T cell responses to AZD1222 COVID-19 vaccine. Combined were second doses at about 4 or about 12 weeks. Germline CDR1 is SGHTA and CDR2 is FQGNSA. V lost 5 bases and J 7 bases, leaving 15 bases between the germline ends. CDR3 length: 13 residues. Study observations and caveats: Donor demographics were predominantly white British with a female majority; clonal diversity may be underestimated. Repertoire sampling happened only post peak T cell response.

Clones were read by immunoSEQ multiplex PCR, and TCRdb kept only the in-frame ones, dropping some. The data show about 77,000 clones, under 95% seen once. The chain is built from TRBV7-2 and TRBJ2-7; weak D call: TRBD2 (6 bases). The material sequenced was peripheral blood, taken 28 days after the second AZD1222 dose. The sequence came from an adult who received the AZD1222 COVID-19 vaccine. The CDR3 DNA is TGTGCCAGCAGCCTAGGGGCCGGGAGTGAGCAGTACTTC. As protein: CASSLGAGSEQYF.